Below are 15 T cell receptor beta chains sequenced from a single sample in a study of beta chain features in type 1 diabetes. All of the isolated RNA was reverse transcribed, so expressed TCRB transcripts were sequenced. Repertoires were generated with immunoSEQ multiplex PCR, while TCRdb's copy carries only in-frame clones and drops some. The sample includes about 110,000 clones, approximately 37% of them seen just once. Sample: stem cell memory CD4+ T cells from blood. The receptor set was obtained from a woman in her late teens or twenties in good health.

This clone has only a few counts. J is TRBJ1-2 and V is TRBV7-2; D remains unclear. The germline V and J ends were trimmed by 0 bases and 8 bases, with 10 bases remaining between them. CDR3 length equals 13 residues. Germline loops: CDR1 SGHTA, CDR2 FQGNSA. The CDR3: CASSLADIRGYTF. CDR3 DNA: TGTGCCAGCAGCTTAGCCGACATTCGGGGCTACACCTTC.

This clone was found once. The chain employs TRBV20-1 and TRBJ2-7; unclear D gene. Trimming stripped 4 bases from V and 6 bases from J, with 10 bases between. CDR3 length: 11 amino acids. The germline gives CDR1 DFQATT, CDR2 SNEGSKA (reference sequence). CDR3 residues: CSATLPSEQYF. Written as DNA, the CDR3 is TGCAGTGCTACCCTCCCTTCCGAGCAGTACTTC.

The V and J genes are TRBV11-3 and TRBJ2-6, with 8 nucleotides matching TRBD1. The CDR3 is made up of 17 amino acids. Per the germline V gene, CDR1 is SGHNT and CDR2 is YENEEA. V lost 4 bases, J lost 2 bases, and 7 bases stayed unmatched. CDR3 region: CASSSGTGIPGANVLTF. The DNA for the CDR3 is TGTGCCAGCAGCTCGGGGACAGGAATCCCTGGGGCCAACGTCCTGACTTTC.

The genes are TRBV6-1 and TRBJ2-1, with D maybe TRBD2 (5 bases). This CDR3 is 12 amino acids long. V gave up 4 bases and J gave up 12 bases, with 13 bases separating them. The germline V gene has CDR1 MNHNS and CDR2 SASEGT. The CDR3 nucleotides read TGTGCCAGCAGTGTCGACTGGCGGGTGCAGTTCTTC. Its translation is CASSVDWRVQFF.

The rearrangement links TRBV19 to TRBJ1-5; 7 nucleotides match TRBD1. Trimming took 1 base from V and 6 from J; bases not matched to a gene: 9. Germline V CDR1 and CDR2: LNHDA, SQIVND (reference sequence). This CDR3 region has 16 residues. The CDR3 loop reads CASSIVGDSSLQPQHF. The CDR3 DNA follows: TGTGCCAGTAGTATAGTAGGGGACAGCTCCCTTCAGCCCCAGCATTTT. The full variable domain, in which reference TRBV19 and TRBJ1-5 provide the parts outside the CDR3, is DGGITQSPKYLFRKEGQNVTLSCEQNLNHDAMYWYRQDPGQGLRLIYYSQIVNDFQKGDIAEGYSVSREKKESFPLTVTSAQKNPTAFYLCASSIVGDSSLQPQHFGDGTRLSIL.

The chain combines TRBV6-5 with TRBJ2-7; TRBD2 matches at 11 bases. Germline values: CDR1 MNHEY, CDR2 SVGAGI. This CDR3 has 13 residues. The trim removed 6 bases at V and 9 bases at J, leaving 7 bases unmatched. The CDR3: CASSHSGRAGQYF. CDR3 DNA sequence: TGTGCCAGCAGCCATAGCGGGAGGGCCGGGCAGTACTTC.

The chain uses TRBV7-2 and TRBJ1-1, with TRBD1 matching 7 bases. V lost 1 base to trimming and J lost 2 bases; unmatched junction nucleotides: 7. Germline values: CDR1 SGHTA, CDR2 FQGNSA. The CDR3 is 16 residues long. The CDR3 region is CASSLEGGFANTEAFF. CDR3 DNA: TGTGCCAGCAGCTTAGAAGGGGGCTTCGCCAACACTGAAGCTTTCTTT.

Here the CDR3 reads CASSLGRGLADYEQYF. Here the CDR3 DNA reads TGTGCCAGCAGCTTAGGTAGGGGACTAGCGGACTACGAGCAGTACTTC. The chain joins TRBV13 to TRBJ2-7; TRBD2 matches at 11 bases. CDR3 size: 16 residues. J was trimmed by 3 bases and V by 0 bases; bases with no gene match: 4. The germline CDR1 and CDR2 sequences are PRHDT and FYEKMQ (reference sequence).

On this clone: This sample includes further DNA sequences coding for the same CDR3. This chain connects TRBV5-1 to TRBJ2-7; D call uncertain. Trimming took off 0 bases at V and 3 bases at J, with 4 bases between the two ends. Germline CDR1 and CDR2: SGHRS and YFSETQ. This CDR3 contains 12 residues. CDR3 nucleotides: TGCGCCAGCAGCTTGGACGGCTACGAGCAGTACTTC. It codes for CASSLDGYEQYF. Filled out from reference TRBV5-1 and TRBJ2-7, the complete variable domain reads KAGVTQTPRYLIKTRGQQVTLSCSPISGHRSVSWYQQTPGQGLQFLFEYFSETQRNKGNFPGRFSGRQFSNSRSEMNVSTLELGDSALYLCASSLDGYEQYFGPGTRLTVT.

This clone was observed a handful of times. The gene calls are TRBV7-3 and TRBJ1-1, with TRBD1 identical over 12 bases. Per germline, CDR1 SGHTA and CDR2 FQGTGA. This CDR3 has 18 amino acids. J was trimmed by 3 bases and V by 5 bases; bases with no gene match: 13. CDR3 sequence (DNA): TGTGCCAGCAGCCTATTAGGGGACAGGGGGCGATTGCACACTGAAGCTTTCTTT. Translated: CASSLLGDRGRLHTEAFF.

In its sample, this clone was seen a few times. This sequence joins TRBV19 and TRBJ2-2, with TRBD2 identical over 9 bases. Germline trimming cut 6 bases from V and 0 bases from J; bases unmatched to any gene: 8. Germline V gives CDR1 LNHDA, CDR2 SQIVND (reference sequence). This CDR3 is 17 amino acids long. CDR3 amino acids: CASSVAAGGANTGELFF. The CDR3 DNA reads TGTGCCAGTAGCGTTGCAGCGGGAGGCGCGAACACCGGGGAGCTGTTTTTT.

The chain carries TRBV7-3 and TRBJ2-1; 12 bases map to TRBD2. Germline V CDR1 and CDR2: SGHTA, FQGTGA. The ends lost 4 bases at V and 12 bases at J; junction bases unmatched: 25. CDR3 length equals 20 residues. The CDR3 spells CASSSKTSGSPNATIERQFF. Written as DNA, the CDR3 is TGTGCCAGCAGCTCTAAGACTAGCGGGAGCCCTAATGCTACAATAGAGAGGCAGTTCTTC. Full variable domain (outside the CDR3, taken from reference TRBV7-3 and TRBJ2-1): GAGVSQTPSNKVTEKGKYVELRCDPISGHTALYWYRQSLGQGPEFLIYFQGTGAADDSGLPNDRFFAVRPEGSVSTLKIQRTERGDSAVYLCASSSKTSGSPNATIERQFFGPGTRLTVL.

This clone was seen just once. J is TRBJ1-2 and V is TRBV28, with TRBD1 matching over 8 bases. Germline V gives CDR1 MDHEN, CDR2 SYDVKM. The ends lost 6 bases at V and 4 bases at J; junction bases unmatched: 13. The CDR3 contains 16 residues. CDR3 bases: TGTGCCAGCAGCCCTGACAGGGGCCCGCCCGTCTATGGCTACACCTTC. As protein: CASSPDRGPPVYGYTF.

This clone was detected only a few times. J is TRBJ2-3 and V is TRBV10-3; 10 positions match TRBD1. Germline V gene data show CDR1 as ENHRY and CDR2 as SYGVKD. Losses at the gene ends were 6 bases for V and 6 bases for J; bases not matched to a gene: 9. The CDR3 extends over 15 amino acids. The CDR3 protein is CAIRGGQGVSDTQYF. The CDR3 region has the DNA TGTGCCATCAGAGGAGGACAGGGGGTCTCCGATACGCAGTATTTT.

In this sample, this clone turned up a few times. This chain links TRBV5-1 with TRBJ2-1, with TRBD2 identical over 9 bases. This CDR3 has 15 residues. In germline, CDR1 is SGHRS, CDR2 YFSETQ. The ends lost 2 bases at V and 5 bases at J; junction bases unmatched: 5. This chain's CDR3 is CASSFGSSGNNEQFF. In nucleotides, the CDR3 is TGCGCCAGCAGCTTCGGGTCTAGCGGGAACAATGAGCAGTTCTTC.